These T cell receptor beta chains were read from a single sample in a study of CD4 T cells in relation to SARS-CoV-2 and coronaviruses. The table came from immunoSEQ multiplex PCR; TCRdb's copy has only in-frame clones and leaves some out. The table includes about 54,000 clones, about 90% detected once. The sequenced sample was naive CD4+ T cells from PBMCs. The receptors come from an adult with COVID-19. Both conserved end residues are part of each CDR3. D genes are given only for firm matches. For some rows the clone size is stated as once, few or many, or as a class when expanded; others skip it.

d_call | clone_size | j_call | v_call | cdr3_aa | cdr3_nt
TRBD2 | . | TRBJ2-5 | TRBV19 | CASSIKGTSGRPETQYF | TGTGCCAGTAGTATAAAGGGGACTAGCGGGAGACCAGAGACCCAGTACTTC
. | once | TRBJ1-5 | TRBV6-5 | CASSYSQGNQPQHF | TGTGCCAGCAGTTATTCGCAGGGAAATCAGCCCCAGCATTTT
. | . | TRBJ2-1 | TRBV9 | CASSPAEGRYNEQFF | TGTGCCAGCAGCCCCGCGGAGGGCCGCTACAATGAGCAGTTCTTC
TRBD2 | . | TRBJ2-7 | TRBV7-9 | CASSLSIASGHSYEQYF | TGTGCCAGCAGCTTAAGTATCGCTAGCGGTCACTCCTACGAGCAGTACTTC
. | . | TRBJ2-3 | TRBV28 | CASRFRGGLNTQYF | TGTGCCAGCAGGTTTAGGGGAGGTCTGAATACGCAGTATTTT
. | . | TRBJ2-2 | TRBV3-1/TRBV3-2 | CASSYTGELFF | TGTGCCAGCAGTTACACCGGGGAGCTGTTTTTT
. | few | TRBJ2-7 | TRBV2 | CASSGTLLSYEQYF | TGTGCCAGCAGCGGGACTCTCCTCTCCTACGAGCAGTACTTC
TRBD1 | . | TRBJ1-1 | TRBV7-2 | CASSRTGTAMNTEAFF | TGTGCCAGCAGTCGTACCGGGACAGCTATGAACACTGAAGCTTTCTTT
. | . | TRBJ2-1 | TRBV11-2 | CASSSTRQTAYNEQFF | TGTGCCAGCAGTTCCACCCGACAGACAGCCTACAATGAGCAGTTCTTC
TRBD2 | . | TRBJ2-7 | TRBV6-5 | CASSLSGRADGEQYF | TGTGCCAGCAGTTTAAGCGGGAGGGCCGATGGCGAGCAGTACTTC
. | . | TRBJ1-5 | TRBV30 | CAWSDRVDQPQHF | TGTGCCTGGAGTGACAGGGTGGATCAGCCCCAGCATTTT
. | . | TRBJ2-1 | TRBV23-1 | CASSRTGSSYNEQFF | TGCGCCAGCAGCCGTACAGGAAGCTCCTACAATGAGCAGTTCTTC
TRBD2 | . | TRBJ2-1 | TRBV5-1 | CASSPKGLAGGSSYNEQFF | TGCGCCAGCAGCCCCAAGGGACTAGCGGGAGGGAGCTCCTACAATGAGCAGTTCTTC
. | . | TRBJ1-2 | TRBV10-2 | CASSESRQGGYTF | TGCGCCAGCAGTGAGTCGCGTCAGGGTGGCTACACCTTC
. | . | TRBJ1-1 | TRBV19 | CASSTLTGYEAFF | TGTGCCAGTAGTACTCTTACAGGGTACGAAGCTTTCTTT
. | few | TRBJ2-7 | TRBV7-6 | CASSLAVQGAYEQYF | TGTGCCAGCAGCTTAGCGGTGCAGGGAGCGTACGAGCAGTACTTC
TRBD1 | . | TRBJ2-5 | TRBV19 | CASSAATGVGETQYF | TGTGCCAGTAGCGCCGCCACAGGGGTCGGAGAGACCCAGTACTTC
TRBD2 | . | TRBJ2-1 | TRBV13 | CASRQNRVGTSGNEQFF | TGTGCCAGCAGACAAAACAGGGTAGGGACTAGCGGCAATGAGCAGTTCTTC
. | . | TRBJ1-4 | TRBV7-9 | CASSGSLRKKLFF | TGTGCCAGCAGCGGCTCTTTGAGAAAAAAACTGTTTTTT
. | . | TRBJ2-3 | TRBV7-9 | CASSASNALTDTQYF | TGTGCCAGCAGCGCGAGTAACGCACTCACAGATACGCAGTATTTT
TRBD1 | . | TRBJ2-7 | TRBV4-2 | CASSHSAGQGAVEQYF | TGTGCCAGCAGCCACTCTGCGGGACAGGGGGCTGTAGAGCAGTACTTC
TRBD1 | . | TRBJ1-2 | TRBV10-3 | CAVDRGEGYGYTF | TGTGCCGTCGACAGGGGGGAGGGCTATGGCTACACCTTC
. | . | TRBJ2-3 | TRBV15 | CATSGGGTSRGDTQYF | TGTGCCACCAGCGGAGGGGGCACCTCGAGAGGGGATACGCAGTATTTT
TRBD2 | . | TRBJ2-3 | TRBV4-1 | CASSQPPGGAGGRRDTQYF | TGCGCCAGCAGCCAACCCCCGGGGGGGGCGGGAGGGCGCCGGGATACGCAGTATTTT
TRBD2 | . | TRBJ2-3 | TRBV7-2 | CASSPLAGGVTDTQYF | TGTGCCAGCAGCCCCCTAGCGGGAGGGGTCACAGATACGCAGTATTTT
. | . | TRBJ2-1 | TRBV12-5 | CASAGDTTGEQFF | TGTGCTAGTGCGGGAGATACTACAGGGGAGCAGTTCTTC
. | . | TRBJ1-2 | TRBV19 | CASSKGLGRSDGYTF | TGTGCCAGTAGTAAAGGTTTAGGGAGGAGTGATGGCTACACCTTC
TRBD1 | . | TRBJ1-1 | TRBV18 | CASSPDRGVAEAFF | TGTGCCAGCTCACCAGACAGGGGGGTCGCTGAAGCTTTCTTT